The T cell receptor (beta chain) under discussion was sequenced for a study of cytomegalovirus exposure and HLA in healthy donors. Study-wide findings and caveats: Later examination showed HLA-associated TCR beta chains had greater clonal expansion than equally common others. In a later analysis, V- and J-gene trimming of beta chains associated with a DCLRE1C missense variant, replicated independently. Analyzed later, association rates of TCRs varied across HLA loci, with DRB1 most and HLA-C fewest.

Nominally healthy donors provided the samples, though records likely missed some immune exposures. Details on this clone: The antigen remains undetermined.

Primers for the PCR totalled 60 Vbeta and 13 Jbeta. The assay was immunoSEQ multiplex PCR, and TCRdb's table has in-frame clones only and misses some. Among around 130,000 clones, almost 85% were seen once, and the ten largest hold about 2.9%. Germline CDR1 reads SEHNR; CDR2 reads FQNEAQ (reference sequence). This CDR3 is 19 amino acids long. Trimming stripped 4 bases from V and 1 base from J, with 25 bases between. The chain recombines TRBV7-9 with TRBJ1-1, with D possibly being TRBD1 (5 bases). Material for sequencing was PBMCs. The sequence came from a boy between 2 and 10 years old in good health and CMV-seronegative. The CDR3 sequence is CASSSWGGGSYEPNTEAFF. CDR3 nucleotides: TGTGCCAGCAGCTCATGGGGGGGAGGATCCTACGAACCGAACACTGAAGCTTTCTTT. Complete variable domain (other parts from reference TRBV7-9 and TRBJ1-1): DTGVSQNPRHKITKRGQNVTFRCDPISEHNRLYWYRQTLGQGPEFLTYFQNEAQLEKSRLLSDRFSAERPKGSFSTLEIQRTEQGDSAMYLCASSSWGGGSYEPNTEAFFGQGTRLTVV.